These T cell receptor beta chains were read from a single sample in a study of CD8 T cells in ankylosing spondylitis. TCRdb re-analysed the 5' RACE reads in MiXCR, keeping a single row per CDR3 protein. This table holds fewer than 180,000 distinct CDR3 sequences, around 43% found once. Sequenced sample: synovial fluid, either unsorted or a sorted T cell fraction (not recorded which). Receptors were obtained from a male donor with ankylosing spondylitis. Both conserved end residues are part of each CDR3. Each record gives: J gene, clone size, D gene, V gene, CDR3 protein, CDR3 DNA. D genes are given only for firm matches. Only part of the rows carry a size: once, few, many, or a class if the clone is expanded.

>TRBJ2-1|NA|TRBD2|TRBV12-3/TRBV12-4
CASSSAAGVVGEQFF
TGTGCCAGCAGTTCTGCGGCGGGAGTTGTCGGTGAGCAGTTCTTC
>TRBJ1-1|NA|TRBD1|TRBV27
CASSSPQGGVTEAFF
TGTGCCAGCAGTTCCCCCCAGGGGGGCGTCACTGAAGCTTTCTTT
>TRBJ2-7|NA|TRBD1|TRBV5-6
CASSFNRGLTISEQYF
TGTGCCAGCAGCTTCAACAGGGGGCTGACCATCTCCGAGCAGTACTTC
>TRBJ2-7|NA|NA|TRBV7-2
CASSLAPGLEQYF
TGTGCCAGCAGCTTAGCCCCCGGGCTCGAGCAGTACTTC
>TRBJ2-3|few|TRBD1|TRBV7-6
CASSLAGRQGPAQYF
TGTGCCAGCAGCTTAGCGGGCCGACAGGGCCCCGCGCAGTATTTT
>TRBJ1-4|few|NA|TRBV25-1
CASSEFWWGGPPATNEKLFF
TGTGCCAGCAGTGAATTTTGGTGGGGGGGGCCACCAGCAACTAATGAAAAACTGTTTTTT
>TRBJ2-7|many|TRBD1|TRBV5-1
CASSLAWTGGNEQYF
TGCGCCAGCAGCTTGGCCTGGACAGGGGGAAACGAGCAGTACTTC
>TRBJ2-5|NA|NA|TRBV12-3/TRBV12-4
CASSAQGFLETQYF
TGTGCCAGCAGTGCACAGGGATTTTTGGAGACCCAGTACTTC
>TRBJ2-1|few|NA|TRBV5-1
CASSRDDYNEQFF
TGCGCCAGCAGCCGAGACGACTACAATGAGCAGTTCTTC
>TRBJ1-3|NA|NA|TRBV11-2
CASSLELNSGNTIYF
TGTGCCAGCAGCTTAGAACTAAACTCTGGAAACACCATATATTTT
>TRBJ2-7|NA|TRBD1|TRBV5-1
CASSWTGSSYEQYF
TGCGCCAGCAGCTGGACAGGGAGCTCCTACGAGCAGTACTTC
>TRBJ1-4|NA|TRBD1|TRBV28
CASSSPGTDNEKLFF
TGTGCCAGCAGTTCTCCCGGGACAGACAATGAAAAACTGTTTTTT
>TRBJ1-1|NA|NA|TRBV7-3
CASRQDTEAFF
TGTGCCAGCAGACAAGACACTGAAGCTTTCTTT
>TRBJ1-2|NA|NA|TRBV7-9
CASSFGGLYYGYTF
TGTGCCAGCAGCTTTGGGGGTCTCTACTATGGCTACACCTTC
>TRBJ2-2|NA|TRBD1|TRBV11-1
CASSAETGTETFTGELFF
TGTGCCAGCAGCGCTGAGACCGGGACAGAGACCTTCACCGGGGAGCTGTTTTTT
>TRBJ2-6|many|NA|TRBV5-4
CASSLLSSGANVLTF
TGTGCCAGCAGCTTGCTCAGCTCTGGGGCCAACGTCCTGACTTTC
>TRBJ1-1|few|NA|TRBV27
CASSLWGAGTEAFF
TGTGCCAGCAGTTTATGGGGGGCGGGAACTGAAGCTTTCTTT
>TRBJ1-1|NA|NA|TRBV13
CASSFFGLGITEAFF
TGTGCCAGCAGCTTCTTCGGGCTGGGGATTACTGAAGCTTTCTTT
>TRBJ1-2|NA|NA|TRBV6-1
CASSVRGRDYGYTF
TGTGCCAGCAGTGTGCGGGGTAGGGACTATGGCTACACCTTC
>TRBJ2-1|NA|NA|TRBV27
CASSFAPYSRPYNEQFF
TGTGCCAGCAGTTTTGCCCCGTATAGTCGGCCCTACAATGAGCAGTTCTTC
>TRBJ1-2|NA|NA|TRBV6-5
CASSYNQGSAVVNYGYTF
TGTGCCAGCAGTTACAATCAGGGAAGTGCCGTAGTAAACTATGGCTACACCTTC
>TRBJ1-5|NA|NA|TRBV4-1
CASSQGRLPNQPQHF
TGCGCCAGCAGCCAAGGTCGGTTGCCCAATCAGCCCCAGCATTTT
>TRBJ2-2|few|NA|TRBV4-1
CASSQVVGGTGELFF
TGCGCCAGCAGCCAAGTAGTCGGGGGCACCGGGGAGCTGTTTTTT
>TRBJ2-7|NA|NA|TRBV4-1
CASSLGYGSSYEQYF
TGCGCCAGCAGCCTGGGTTATGGGTCCAGCTACGAGCAGTACTTC
>TRBJ2-3|many|NA|TRBV11-2
CASSFLDTQYF
TGTGCCAGCAGCTTTTTGGATACGCAGTATTTT
>TRBJ2-3|NA|NA|TRBV12-3/TRBV12-4
CASSLSFGRYTDTQYF
TGTGCCAGCAGTTTGAGTTTTGGTAGATACACAGATACGCAGTATTTT